This T cell receptor (beta chain) is drawn from a study of CD8 T cells in ankylosing spondylitis. Study results and limitations: For ankylosing spondylitis blood, a TCR beta motif of about eight highly homologous variants appeared characteristic.

In germline, CDR1 is MNHNS, CDR2 SASEGT. The CDR3 is made up of 14 amino acids. With 5 bases removed from V and 4 bases from J, the gap between germline ends came to 13 bases. TCRdb passed the 5' RACE reads through MiXCR, listing each CDR3 protein once. The table records about 220,000 distinct CDR3 sequences, around 7.9% of them present only once. This clonotype was picked up many times. Its antigen is unknown. The receptor's source is a male donor with ankylosing spondylitis. The J gene is TRBJ2-3, the V gene TRBV6-1; D ambiguous. Sequenced input: blood, either unsorted or a sorted T cell fraction (not recorded which). The CDR3 spells CASSKIQAADTQYF. CDR3 sequence (DNA): TGTGCCAGCAGTAAAATTCAGGCCGCAGATACGCAGTATTTT.